This TCR beta chain stems from a study of blood T cell repertoires in COVID-19 (TCRdb year 2020). Background for the entire study: Collaborator samples came from the United States, Italy and Spain and covered acute and convalescent phases of COVID-19. A freely available public database, intended as a resource for researchers studying the immune response to SARS-CoV-2, is where the repertoires were released. A de-identified subject ID, COVID-19 status, age in years and sex were almost always included in the sample metadata. The material from the prospective study consisted of cDNA or gDNA derived from T cells, B-cell-depleted T cells, or PBMCs. The samples were drawn from the first 160 participants of the ongoing ImmuneRACE study and from 1,254 subjects provided by 6 global collaborators. Where HLA class I and class II types were available, the types were taken from metadata supplied by the sample provider, not from assay-based typing. The dataset comprised deeply sampled blood TCRbeta repertoires from subjects exposed to, actively infected with, or recovered from COVID-19.

TCRbeta CDR3 regions were amplified from genomic DNA using the immunoSEQ Assay, a bias-controlled multiplex PCR. As for the original processing: The number of nucleated cells in each sample was estimated by amplification of reference gene primers within the assay. To quantify the absolute abundance of each unique TCRbeta CDR3 rearrangement, sequence reads were collapsed and filtered. For each sample, productive Simpson clonality was calculated as the square root of Simpson's diversity index across productive rearrangements. Entries here come from immuneACCESS through TCRdb and include only in-frame sequences with V and J called. Some clones fail to appear in such tables; in the studies checked, an unresolved V gene covers under half of the shortfall, and the cause of the remainder is unknown. Clone size and the V and J calls come from that table; the DNA yielded D and trimming. The sample table contains 150,000 to 200,000 clones; only one count was recorded for around 85% of them. The ten largest account for under 9.5% of the sample.

Collaborating institutions collected whole blood in K2EDTA tubes following their own protocols. Collaborator samples were shipped for TCRbeta analysis as frozen whole blood, isolated PBMCs, or DNA extracted from either sample type. Based on the germline V gene, the CDR1 and CDR2 sequences are MNHNS and SASEGT. The cysteine opens and the phenylalanine closes a CDR3 of 15 amino acids. The DNA shown is the 45-base CDR3, in frame from base 1. Compared with germline, V lacks 3 bases and J lacks 9 bases; bases without a gene match: 6. A note on this clone: What antigen it recognizes has not been identified. Per-nucleotide qualities are absent, and no much larger clonotype sits a single base away.

Beyond this particular receptor, the publication reports: The amount of clinical and demographic metadata varied by source and participant and was provided uncurated.

The sequencing sample was made of peripheral blood. The rearranged chain carries TRBV6-1 and TRBJ1-6, with TRBD1 matching 9 junction bases. The TCR originated in a woman between 55 and 75 years old with acute or convalescent COVID-19. The CDR3 reads CASSERQGGVSPLHF. In nucleotide form, the sequence is TGTGCCAGCAGTGAGAGACAGGGGGGGGTTTCACCCCTCCACTTT.